A selection of T cell receptor beta chains follows, all from one sample in a study of shared clonotypes between healthy human individuals. Repertoires were generated with immunoSEQ multiplex PCR, while TCRdb's copy carries only in-frame clones and drops some. This table has roughly 2,300,000 clones, around 93% appearing once. The sample was naive CD4+ T cells from PBMCs. The receptors were sampled from a young man in good health. Some clones in this sample may be carry-over from other donors' samples. Each CDR3 is given with its conserved first and last residue. Fields, in order: D gene, V gene, J gene, clone size, CDR3 DNA, CDR3 protein. The D gene is left open where the match is weak. Clone size is stated in some rows and not others, as once, few, many or a class when expanded.

>TRBD2|TRBV18|TRBJ2-7|.
TGTGCCAGCTCACCACCGGGTAGCGGGACACCCTCCTACGAGCAGTACTTC
CASSPPGSGTPSYEQYF
>.|TRBV11-3|TRBJ2-2|.
TGTGCCAGCAGCTCCAAGACTCACACCGGGGAGCTGTTTTTT
CASSSKTHTGELFF
>TRBD2|TRBV2|TRBJ2-3|once
TGTGCCAGCGGCCTGGGACTAACCACAGATACGCAGTATTTT
CASGLGLTTDTQYF
>.|TRBV13|TRBJ1-1|few
TGTGCCAGCAGCTTACGACCCCTGACCGCTGAAGCTTTCTTT
CASSLRPLTAEAFF
>.|TRBV5-1|TRBJ1-5|.
TGCGCCAGCAGCGAGGGGACTAGCAATCAGCCCCAGCATTTT
CASSEGTSNQPQHF
>.|TRBV28|TRBJ2-3|.
TGTGCCAGCAGTTTCGGCGGGGCCAGCACAGATACGCAGTATTTT
CASSFGGASTDTQYF
>.|TRBV4-3|TRBJ2-5|.
TGCGCCAGCAGCCAAGGACAGAAGTACCAAGAGACCCAGTACTTC
CASSQGQKYQETQYF
>.|TRBV5-8|TRBJ1-5|.
TGTGCCAGCAGCAAGAGGACTTCTCTACAGCATCAGCCCCAGCATTTT
CASSKRTSLQHQPQHF
>TRBD2|TRBV7-3|TRBJ2-5|.
TGTGCCAGCAGCTTAACCGGGACTAGCCCTGGAGAGACCCAGTACTTC
CASSLTGTSPGETQYF
>.|TRBV6-5|TRBJ2-1|.
TGTGCCAGCTGCCCCTTAGCAACCGAAGAGCAGTTCTTC
CASCPLATEEQFF
>.|TRBV9|TRBJ1-1|few
TGTGCCAGCAGCGCCCACGCGAACACTGAAGCTTTCTTT
CASSAHANTEAFF
>.|TRBV5-1|TRBJ2-7|.
TGCGCCAGCAGCTCTGGGGACTCCTACGAGCAGTACTTC
CASSSGDSYEQYF
>.|TRBV6-5|TRBJ2-5|.
TGTGCCAGCAAACAGCGGGCGGAGACCCAGTACTTC
CASKQRAETQYF
>.|TRBV27|TRBJ1-5|.
TGTGCCAGCAGTTTCTCCGCGAGATATAGCAATCAGCCCCAGCATTTT
CASSFSARYSNQPQHF
>TRBD1|TRBV28|TRBJ1-4|.
TGTGCCAGCAGTTTCCCAGGGGGATCAAGTGAAAAACTGTTTTTT
CASSFPGGSSEKLFF
>.|TRBV5-1|TRBJ2-3|.
TGCGCCAGCAGCCCCGGGACTCAAGTCACAGATACGCAGTATTTT
CASSPGTQVTDTQYF
>TRBD1|TRBV28|TRBJ2-7|.
TGTGCCAGCAGTTCCGGGACAGGGACCTACGAGCAGTACTTC
CASSSGTGTYEQYF
>.|TRBV30|TRBJ1-5|.
TGTGCCTGGAGTGTAAGAGGTAATCAGCCCCAGCATTTT
CAWSVRGNQPQHF
>.|TRBV10-1|TRBJ2-5|.
TGCGCCAGCAGTGAAAGGTTCCAGCAAGAGACCCAGTACTTC
CASSERFQQETQYF
>.|TRBV27|TRBJ2-3|.
TGTGCCAGCAGTTTTGTGCCGAGAACGAATACGCAGTATTTT
CASSFVPRTNTQYF
>.|TRBV5-6|TRBJ2-3|.
TGTGCCAGCAGCGCGGACCGGTTAGATACGCAGTATTTT
CASSADRLDTQYF
>.|TRBV10-3|TRBJ1-2|.
TGTGCCATCAGTGCTTTTAGTGGAACTAACTATGGCTACACCTTC
CAISAFSGTNYGYTF